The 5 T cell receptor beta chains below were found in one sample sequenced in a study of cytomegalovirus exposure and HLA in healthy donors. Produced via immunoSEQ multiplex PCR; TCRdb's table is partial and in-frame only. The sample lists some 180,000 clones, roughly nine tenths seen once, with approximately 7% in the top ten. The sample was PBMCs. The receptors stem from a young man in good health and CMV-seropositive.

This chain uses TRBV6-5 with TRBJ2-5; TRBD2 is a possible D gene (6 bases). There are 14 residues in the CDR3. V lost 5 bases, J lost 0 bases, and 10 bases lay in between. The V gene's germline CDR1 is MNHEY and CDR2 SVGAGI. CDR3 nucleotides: TGTGCCAGCAGTGCGGGGCGGTACCAAGAGACCCAGTACTTC. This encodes CASSAGRYQETQYF.

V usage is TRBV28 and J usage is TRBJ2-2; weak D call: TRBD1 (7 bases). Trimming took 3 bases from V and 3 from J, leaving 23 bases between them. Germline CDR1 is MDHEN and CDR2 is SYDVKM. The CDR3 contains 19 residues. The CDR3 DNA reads TGTGCCAGCAGTTTCCCCCTGAGGGCTCAGGGGGAGGACACCGGGGAGCTGTTTTTT. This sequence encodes CASSFPLRAQGEDTGELFF.

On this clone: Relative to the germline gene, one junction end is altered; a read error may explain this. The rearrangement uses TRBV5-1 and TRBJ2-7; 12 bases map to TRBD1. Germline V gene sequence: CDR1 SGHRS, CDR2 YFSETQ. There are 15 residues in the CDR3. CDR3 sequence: CASSYGTGGSNEQYF. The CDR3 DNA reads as TGCGCCAGCAGCTACGGGACAGGGGGCTCCAACGAGCAGTACTTC.

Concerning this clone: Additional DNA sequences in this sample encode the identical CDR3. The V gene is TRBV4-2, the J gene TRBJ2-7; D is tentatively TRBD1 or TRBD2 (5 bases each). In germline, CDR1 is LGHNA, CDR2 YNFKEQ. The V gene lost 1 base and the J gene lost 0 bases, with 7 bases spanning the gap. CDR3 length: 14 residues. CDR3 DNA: TGTGCCAGCAGCCAAGGGGGGAGCTCCTACGAGCAGTACTTC. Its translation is CASSQGGSSYEQYF.

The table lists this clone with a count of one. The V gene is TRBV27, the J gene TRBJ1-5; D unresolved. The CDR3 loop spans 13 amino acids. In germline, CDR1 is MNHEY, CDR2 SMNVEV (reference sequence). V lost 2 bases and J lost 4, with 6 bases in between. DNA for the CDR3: TGTGCCAGCAGTTTAATAGGGAATCAGCCCCAGCATTTT. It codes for CASSLIGNQPQHF.